A selection of T cell receptor beta chains follows, all from one sample in a study of blood T cell repertoires in COVID-19. Profiling relied on immunoSEQ multiplex PCR, and the TCRdb table lists in-frame clones only, not all of them. This table has around 280,000 clones, around 88% appearing once. The sample taken for sequencing was PBMCs or T cells enriched from blood (not recorded which). These receptors were taken from a woman in her 40s who had recovered from COVID-19. Each CDR3 is given with its conserved first and last residue. The order of the fields is CDR3 protein, CDR3 DNA, D gene, V gene, clone size, J gene. D genes are given only for firm matches. Size is stated for part of the rows, as once, few or many counts, or as a class when the clone is expanded.

CASSPLRTGGNTIYF | TGTGCCAGCAGCCCCCTCCGGACAGGTGGAAACACCATATATTTT | TRBD1 | TRBV27 | once | TRBJ1-3
CASSHPGWGGLNSPLHF | TGCGCCAGCAGCCATCCCGGGTGGGGTGGACTTAATTCACCCCTCCACTTT | NA | TRBV4-1 | NA | TRBJ1-6
CSVEEASGRMTDTQYF | TGCAGCGTTGAAGAGGCTAGCGGGAGGATGACAGATACGCAGTATTTT | TRBD2 | TRBV29-1 | NA | TRBJ2-3
CASSQENSHEQYF | TGCGCCAGCAGCCAAGAAAACTCCCACGAGCAGTACTTC | NA | TRBV4-3 | NA | TRBJ2-7
CASSPTRQETQYF | TGCGCCAGCAGCCCTACCAGGCAAGAGACCCAGTACTTC | NA | TRBV5-1 | NA | TRBJ2-5
CASSLVDYTQYF | TGTGCCAGCAGCTTAGTGGACTATACGCAGTATTTT | NA | TRBV7-9 | NA | TRBJ2-3
CASSDRDRVHEQYF | TGTGCCAGCAGTGACCGGGACAGGGTCCACGAGCAGTACTTC | TRBD1 | TRBV2 | NA | TRBJ2-7
CASGLAVGTQYF | TGTGCCAGCGGGCTAGCGGTTGGGACCCAGTACTTC | TRBD2 | TRBV28 | once | TRBJ2-5
CARGLAKNIQYF | TGTGCCAGGGGACTAGCCAAAAACATTCAGTACTTC | NA | TRBV2 | NA | TRBJ2-4
CASSQHFDRAASYNEQFF | TGTGCCAGCAGCCAACACTTCGACAGGGCAGCGTCCTACAATGAGCAGTTCTTC | TRBD1 | TRBV3-1/TRBV3-2 | NA | TRBJ2-1
CAWRKGGGLNQPQHF | TGTGCCTGGCGGAAAGGGGGGGGCTTGAATCAGCCCCAGCATTTT | NA | TRBV30 | once | TRBJ1-5
CASSLGGSWGNTEAFF | TGCGCCAGCAGCTTGGGTGGTTCGTGGGGCAACACTGAAGCTTTCTTT | NA | TRBV5-1 | NA | TRBJ1-1
CASSYVGVNYNEQFF | TGTGCCAGTAGTTACGTGGGAGTGAACTACAATGAGCAGTTCTTC | NA | TRBV19 | NA | TRBJ2-1
CASSSLGRVAFF | TGTGCCAGCAGCTCCCTCGGCAGGGTGGCTTTCTTT | NA | TRBV11-2 | few | TRBJ1-1
CAISPGDTGRKLFF | TGTGCCATCAGTCCGGGAGACACCGGTCGTAAACTGTTTTTT | NA | TRBV10-3 | NA | TRBJ1-4
CASSLVNSGAGQFF | TGTGCCAGCAGCTTAGTGAATAGCGGGGCGGGGCAGTTCTTC | TRBD2 | TRBV7-2 | NA | TRBJ2-1
CSVGGPWGDEQFF | TGCAGCGTTGGCGGACCCTGGGGCGATGAGCAGTTCTTC | NA | TRBV29-1 | NA | TRBJ2-1
CASSRLDSSKQFF | TGTGCCAGCAGCAGACTAGACTCCTCCAAGCAGTTCTTC | NA | TRBV7-3 | once | TRBJ2-1
CASKAQGATEKLFF | TGTGCCAGTAAAGCACAGGGGGCGACTGAAAAACTGTTTTTT | TRBD1 | TRBV19 | NA | TRBJ1-4
CASSPPRTSQDEQYF | TGTGCCAGCAGTCCCCCCCGGACTAGCCAGGACGAGCAGTACTTC | TRBD2 | TRBV6-2/TRBV6-3 | many | TRBJ2-7
CASSLGPGFNYEQYF | TGTGCCAGCAGCTTAGGTCCGGGATTCAACTACGAGCAGTACTTC | NA | TRBV7-2 | few | TRBJ2-7
CSVGTGTSGRASEQFF | TGCAGCGTGGGTACTGGGACTAGCGGGAGGGCCAGTGAGCAGTTCTTC | TRBD2 | TRBV29-1 | NA | TRBJ2-1
CASNQGIGNQPQHF | TGCGCCAGCAACCAGGGAATTGGCAATCAGCCCCAGCATTTT | NA | TRBV10-2 | NA | TRBJ1-5
CASSQFPLLAGTGNEQFF | TGTGCCAGCAGCCAATTCCCGTTACTAGCGGGGACGGGCAATGAGCAGTTCTTC | TRBD2 | TRBV14 | NA | TRBJ2-1
CASSLGTSVNTEAFF | TGTGCCAGCAGCTTAGGGACTTCAGTGAACACTGAAGCTTTCTTT | NA | TRBV7-2 | NA | TRBJ1-1
CASSPLTVLAKNIQYF | TGTGCCAGCTCACCACTGACAGTCCTAGCCAAAAACATTCAGTACTTC | NA | TRBV18 | NA | TRBJ2-4
CAWSAGTGSTDTQYF | TGTGCCTGGAGCGCTGGGACAGGGAGCACAGATACGCAGTATTTT | TRBD1 | TRBV30 | once | TRBJ2-3
CASSLLPAPSSYEQYF | TGTGCCAGCAGCCTCCTCCCGGCACCTAGCTCCTACGAGCAGTACTTC | NA | TRBV7-2 | NA | TRBJ2-7
CASTGGLSYNSPLHF | TGTGCCAGCACGGGAGGTCTCTCCTATAATTCACCCCTCCACTTT | NA | TRBV7-2 | NA | TRBJ1-6
CASSDGGLNEKLFF | TGTGCCAGCAGTGACGGAGGTCTTAATGAAAAACTGTTTTTT | NA | TRBV2 | NA | TRBJ1-4
CAWTFGSSSYEQYF | TGTGCCTGGACGTTCGGGTCAAGCTCCTACGAGCAGTACTTC | NA | TRBV30 | NA | TRBJ2-7
CASRSTGNPLGKLFF | TGTGCCAGCCGATCTACCGGGAACCCACTTGGAAAACTGTTTTTT | NA | TRBV6-5 | NA | TRBJ1-4
CASSLTPGRARGSPLHF | TGTGCCAGCAGCTTGACCCCCGGACGGGCCCGGGGATCACCCCTCCACTTT | NA | TRBV5-4 | few | TRBJ1-6
CASSLMARHEFYGYTF | TGTGCCAGTAGTCTCATGGCTCGACACGAATTCTATGGCTACACCTTC | NA | TRBV19 | NA | TRBJ1-2
CASRTEAGGETQYF | TGCGCCAGCAGGACAGAGGCCGGGGGTGAGACCCAGTACTTC | NA | TRBV5-1 | NA | TRBJ2-5
CASMARKNEKLFF | TGTGCCAGCATGGCGCGGAAGAATGAAAAACTGTTTTTT | NA | TRBV25-1 | NA | TRBJ1-4
CASSLGGQGPGKTQYF | TGCGCCAGCAGCTTGGGGGGACAGGGGCCCGGGAAGACCCAGTACTTC | TRBD1 | TRBV5-1 | NA | TRBJ2-5
CASSLGGSGTYEQYF | TGCGCCAGCAGCTTGGGCGGCAGTGGAACCTACGAGCAGTACTTC | NA | TRBV5-1 | NA | TRBJ2-7